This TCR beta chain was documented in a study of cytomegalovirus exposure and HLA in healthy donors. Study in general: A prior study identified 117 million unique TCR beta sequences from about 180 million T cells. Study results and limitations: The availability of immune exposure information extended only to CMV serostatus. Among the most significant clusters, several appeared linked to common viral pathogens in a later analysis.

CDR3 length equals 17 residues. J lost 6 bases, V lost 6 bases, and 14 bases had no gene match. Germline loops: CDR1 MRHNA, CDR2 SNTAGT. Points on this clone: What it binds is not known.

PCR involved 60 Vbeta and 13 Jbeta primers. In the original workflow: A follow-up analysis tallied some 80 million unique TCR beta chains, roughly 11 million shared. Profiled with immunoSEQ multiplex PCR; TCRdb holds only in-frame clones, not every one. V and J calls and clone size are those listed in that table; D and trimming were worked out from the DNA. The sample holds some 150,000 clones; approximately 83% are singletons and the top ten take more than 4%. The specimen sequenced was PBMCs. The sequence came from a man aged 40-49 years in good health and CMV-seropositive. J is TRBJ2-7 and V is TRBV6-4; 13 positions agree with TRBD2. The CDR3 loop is CASRARGTSGTRREQYF. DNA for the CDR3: TGTGCCAGCAGGGCGAGGGGGACTAGCGGGACCCGACGCGAGCAGTACTTC.